The next 7 T cell receptor beta chains were all read from a single sample in a study of T-cell reconstitution after alpha-beta-depleted transplantation in children. Unique molecular identifiers were incorporated into the prepared TCRbeta library. TCRdb called the PCR reads again in MiXCR, with one record for every CDR3 protein. The sample includes a few hundred thousand distinct CDR3 sequences, under 15% of them seen just once. The specimen was PBMCs from the stem cell graft donor, collected from the stem cell graft. These receptor sequences come from a human donor who donated a stem cell graft to a child with combined immunodeficiency.

This clonotype has at least ten counts. The chain carries TRBV9 and TRBJ1-3; D uncertain. The V and J ends lost 0 bases and 2 bases respectively, with 6 bases between them. Looked up from germline, CDR1 is SGDLS and CDR2 is YYNGEE. This CDR3 region has 14 residues. The CDR3 bases are TGTGCCAGCAGCGTAGGATACCCTGGAAACACCATATATTTT. This gives the protein CASSVGYPGNTIYF.

This clonotype was seen only a few times. This chain joins TRBV29-1 and TRBJ1-5; 7 bases are a match to TRBD1. The V gene's germline CDR1 is SQVTM and CDR2 ANQGSEA. Trimming cost V 4 bases and J 7 bases; bases outside gene matches: 4. The CDR3 length is 12 residues. The CDR3 region has the DNA TGCAGCGTTGGAGGGGGCAGGCAGCCCCAGCATTTT. This gives the protein CSVGGGRQPQHF.

This clonotype was seen a handful of times. The chain joins TRBV6-2 or TRBV6-3 to TRBJ2-3, with D possibly being TRBD1 (5 bases). This CDR3 comprises 16 residues. Germline assignment: CDR1 MNHEY and CDR2 SVGEGT. The V end lost 7 bases, the J end lost 0 bases, and 17 bases lay between the germline ends. The CDR3 coding sequence is TGTGCCAGCACCAGAGAAGGGGCCCCTAGCACAGATACGCAGTATTTT. Translation gives CASTREGAPSTDTQYF.

This clonotype was counted a few times. V and J are TRBV7-9 and TRBJ1-5, with D uncertain. The ends were cut back, 5 bases at V and 4 bases at J, with 12 bases in the middle. Per germline, CDR1 SEHNR and CDR2 FQNEAQ (reference sequence). This CDR3 is built from 14 residues. The CDR3 region has the DNA TGTGCCAGCAGCGGGGTTGGTGGAAATCAGCCCCAGCATTTT. It specifies CASSGVGGNQPQHF.

This clonotype was observed many times. CDR3 DNA: TGTGCCAGCAGTTACTCGAAAGGCACAGATACGCAGTATTTT. Amino acids: CASSYSKGTDTQYF. The chain carries TRBV6-5 and TRBJ2-3; D unresolved. V lost 0 bases and J lost 1, with 5 bases in between. The CDR3 covers 14 residues. The germline V gene encodes CDR1 MNHEY and CDR2 SVGAGI.

This clonotype was seen at least ten times. This chain's CDR3 is CASSQDPRLAAEQFF. Here the CDR3 DNA reads TGTGCCAGCAGCCAAGATCCCCGACTAGCGGCTGAGCAGTTCTTC. This chain links TRBV14 with TRBJ2-1; the match to TRBD2 covers 9 bases. CDR1 is SGHDN, CDR2 FVKESK, per germline. The trim removed 0 bases at V and 9 bases at J, leaving 6 bases unmatched. CDR3 length: 15 residues.

This clonotype occurred many times. The chain recombines TRBV15 with TRBJ2-2; 8 bases match TRBD2. V was clipped by 0 bases and J by 4 bases; unmatched bases: 7. Germline CDR1 LNHNV, CDR2 YYDKDF (reference sequence). The CDR3 loop spans 17 amino acids. CDR3 amino acids: CATSRDWALAATGELFF. CDR3 bases: TGTGCCACCAGCAGAGATTGGGCACTAGCGGCCACCGGGGAGCTGTTTTTT.